This T cell receptor beta chain was recovered during a study of Ad26.COV2.S vaccination and SARS-CoV-2 variants. The germline gives CDR1 SNHLY, CDR2 FYNNEI. The CDR3 has 14 amino acids. Trimming removed 7 bases at V and 1 base at J, with 13 bases between. Libraries were prepared by immunoSEQ multiplex PCR; TCRdb keeps only in-frame clonotypes and omits some of them. The sample consists of a few hundred thousand clones, roughly 90% of them appearing once. Described treatment: over 15 received Ad26.COV2.S at low or high dose, single or two shots; 5 received placebo; per-sample allocation not given. At day 63 after the first vaccine or placebo injection, samples were drawn.

Sequencing used peripheral blood, obtained in a trial of Ad26.COV2.S vaccine versus placebo. The source is a person between 18 and 65 years old who received the Ad26.COV2.S COVID-19 vaccine or a placebo. The gene calls are TRBV2 and TRBJ1-1; D uncertain. CDR3 nucleotides: TGTGCCAGCAATTACTGGCCTCGGAACACTGAAGCTTTCTTT. As protein: CASNYWPRNTEAFF. Full variable domain (rest looked up from reference TRBV2 and TRBJ1-1): EPEVTQTPSHQVTQMGQEVILRCVPISNHLYFYWYRQILGQKVEFLVSFYNNEISEKSEIFDDQFSVERPDGSNFTLKIRSTKLEDSAMYFCASNYWPRNTEAFFGQGTRLTVV.